This TCR beta chain was documented in a study of CXCR3-negative and CXCR3-positive naive CD8 T cells. Note on this clonotype: Its specificity is not known.

This CDR3 region has 14 residues. Looked up from germline, CDR1 is SEHNR and CDR2 is FQNEAQ (reference sequence). Study-wide points: CXCR3-positive naive cells had more hydrophobic TRB CDR3s than CXCR3-negative naive cells.

The method, 5' RACE with UMI labels, was used to prepare the TRB cDNA libraries. No DNA is given; TCRdb re-called the 5' RACE reads and lists each CDR3 protein once. The specimen's table records over 5,500 distinct CDR3 sequences. J is TRBJ2-3 and V is TRBV7-9; TCRdb proposes TRBD1, but this gene call is untestable without DNA. Sequencing was performed on naive CXCR3+ CD8+ T cells from blood. Specified subset: CD45RO-CCR7+CD27+CD95- naive CD8+ T cells expressing CXCR3 (TNR3+). The sequence was obtained from a human donor in good health. Some clones in this sample may be carry-over from other donors' samples. The CDR3 loop is CASSWTGEPDTQYF.